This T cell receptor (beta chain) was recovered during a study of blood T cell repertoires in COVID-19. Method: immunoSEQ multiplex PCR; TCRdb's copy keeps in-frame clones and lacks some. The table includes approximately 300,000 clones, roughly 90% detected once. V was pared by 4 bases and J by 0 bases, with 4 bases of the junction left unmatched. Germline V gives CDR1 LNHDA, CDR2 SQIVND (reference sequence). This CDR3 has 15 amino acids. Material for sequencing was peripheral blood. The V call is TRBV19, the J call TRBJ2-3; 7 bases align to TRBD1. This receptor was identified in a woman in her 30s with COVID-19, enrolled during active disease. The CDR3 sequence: CASSTGTASTDTQYF. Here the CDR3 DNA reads TGTGCCAGTAGTACAGGGACAGCAAGCACAGATACGCAGTATTTT. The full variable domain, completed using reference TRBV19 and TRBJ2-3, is DGGITQSPKYLFRKEGQNVTLSCEQNLNHDAMYWYRQDPGQGLRLIYYSQIVNDFQKGDIAEGYSVSREKKESFPLTVTSAQKNPTAFYLCASSTGTASTDTQYFGPGTRLTVL.